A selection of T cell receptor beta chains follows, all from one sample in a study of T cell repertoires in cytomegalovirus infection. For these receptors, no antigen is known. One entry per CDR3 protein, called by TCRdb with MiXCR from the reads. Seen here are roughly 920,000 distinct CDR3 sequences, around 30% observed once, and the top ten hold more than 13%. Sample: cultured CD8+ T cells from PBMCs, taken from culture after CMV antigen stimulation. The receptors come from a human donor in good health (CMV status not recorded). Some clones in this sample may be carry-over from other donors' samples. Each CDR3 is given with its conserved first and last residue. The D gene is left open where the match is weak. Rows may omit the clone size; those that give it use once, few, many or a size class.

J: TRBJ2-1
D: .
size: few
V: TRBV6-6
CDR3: CASSWGKTGSYNEQFF
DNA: TGTGCCAGCAGTTGGGGCAAGACAGGCTCGTACAATGAGCAGTTCTTC

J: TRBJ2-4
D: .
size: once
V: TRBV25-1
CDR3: CASSPPQTGPSRDIQYF
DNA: TGTGCCAGCAGCCCCCCCCAAACAGGCCCTAGCAGGGACATTCAGTACTTC

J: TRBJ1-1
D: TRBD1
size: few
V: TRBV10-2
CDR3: CASSEARTGVTEAFF
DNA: TGCGCCAGCAGTGAGGCCCGGACAGGGGTCACTGAAGCTTTCTTT

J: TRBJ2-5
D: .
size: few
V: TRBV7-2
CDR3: CASAPGALSFEETQYF
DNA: TGTGCCAGCGCCCCCGGGGCCCTCTCCTTCGAAGAGACCCAGTACTTC

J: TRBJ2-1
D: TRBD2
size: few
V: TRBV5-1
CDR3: CASRGTSVYNEQFF
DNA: TGCGCCAGCAGAGGGACTAGCGTATACAATGAGCAGTTCTTC

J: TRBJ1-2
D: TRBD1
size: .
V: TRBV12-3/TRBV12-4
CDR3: CASYRPGGVINYGYTF
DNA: TGTGCCAGCTATCGTCCAGGGGGCGTGATAAACTATGGCTACACCTTC

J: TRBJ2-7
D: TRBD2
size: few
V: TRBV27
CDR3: CASSLSGDAYEQYF
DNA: TGTGCCAGCAGTTTGAGCGGGGATGCCTACGAGCAGTACTTC

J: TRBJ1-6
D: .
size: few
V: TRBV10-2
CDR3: CASSVPGTDSPLHF
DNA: TGCGCCAGCAGTGTACCTGGTACTGATTCACCCCTCCACTTT

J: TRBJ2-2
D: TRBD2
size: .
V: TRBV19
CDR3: CASSWSSGGDGYTGELFF
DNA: TGTGCCAGTAGTTGGTCTAGCGGGGGCGATGGGTACACCGGGGAGCTGTTTTTT

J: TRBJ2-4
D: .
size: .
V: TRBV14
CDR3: CASSHTLNKNIQYF
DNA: TGTGCCAGCAGCCATACGTTGAACAAAAACATTCAGTACTTC

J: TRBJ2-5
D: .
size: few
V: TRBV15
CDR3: CATSRAVGPGTQYF
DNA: TGTGCCACCAGCAGAGCCGTCGGGCCAGGGACCCAGTACTTC

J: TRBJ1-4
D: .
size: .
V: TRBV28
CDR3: CASSWVGGRGEKLFF
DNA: TGTGCCAGCAGTTGGGTAGGCGGCAGGGGAGAAAAACTGTTTTTT

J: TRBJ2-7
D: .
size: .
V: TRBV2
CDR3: CASGQGNEQYF
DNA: TGTGCCAGCGGGCAGGGGAACGAGCAGTACTTC

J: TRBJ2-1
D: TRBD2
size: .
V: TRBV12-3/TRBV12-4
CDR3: CASSSRPGLAGEVFF
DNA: TGTGCCAGCAGTTCTCGCCCGGGACTAGCGGGGGAAGTGTTCTTC

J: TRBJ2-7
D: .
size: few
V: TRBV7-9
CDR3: CASSFKYEQYF
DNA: TGTGCCAGCAGCTTTAAGTACGAGCAGTACTTC

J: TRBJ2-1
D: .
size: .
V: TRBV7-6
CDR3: CASSLGGGPVYNEQFF
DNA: TGTGCCAGCAGCTTAGGAGGGGGGCCTGTTTACAATGAGCAGTTCTTC

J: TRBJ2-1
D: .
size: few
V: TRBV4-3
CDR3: CASSLPGEQRNEQFF
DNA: TGCGCCAGCAGCCTCCCGGGAGAGCAGAGGAATGAGCAGTTCTTC

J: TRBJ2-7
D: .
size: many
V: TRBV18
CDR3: CASSPPGPDEQYF
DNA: TGTGCCAGCTCACCACCAGGTCCGGACGAGCAGTACTTC

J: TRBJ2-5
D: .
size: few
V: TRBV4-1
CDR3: CASSQDQGEETQYF
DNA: TGCGCCAGCAGCCAAGACCAGGGAGAAGAGACCCAGTACTTC

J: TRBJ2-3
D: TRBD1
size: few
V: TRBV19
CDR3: CASNSPWDRDGETDTQYF
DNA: TGTGCCAGTAACTCTCCTTGGGACAGGGACGGGGAAACAGATACGCAGTATTTT

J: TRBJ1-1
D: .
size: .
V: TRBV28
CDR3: CASSFRQQGAFF
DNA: TGTGCCAGCAGTTTCCGTCAACAGGGAGCTTTCTTT

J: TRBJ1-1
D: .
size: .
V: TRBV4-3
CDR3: CASSQTRTTEAFF
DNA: TGCGCCAGCAGCCAAACCCGAACAACTGAAGCTTTCTTT

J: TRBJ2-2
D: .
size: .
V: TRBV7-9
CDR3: CASSSVLTGELFF
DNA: TGTGCCAGCAGCTCGGTGCTGACCGGGGAGCTGTTTTTT

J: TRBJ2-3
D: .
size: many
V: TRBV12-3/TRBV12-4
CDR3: CASSVQGPVDTQYF
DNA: TGTGCCAGCAGTGTTCAGGGGCCGGTAGATACGCAGTATTTT

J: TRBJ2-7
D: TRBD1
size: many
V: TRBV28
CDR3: CASSSPRDRGRGFVYEQYF
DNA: TGTGCCAGCAGCTCCCCCAGGGACAGGGGGCGCGGGTTTGTCTACGAGCAGTACTTC

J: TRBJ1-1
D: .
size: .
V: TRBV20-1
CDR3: CSARGRGMNTEAFF
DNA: TGCAGTGCTAGAGGGAGGGGGATGAACACTGAAGCTTTCTTT

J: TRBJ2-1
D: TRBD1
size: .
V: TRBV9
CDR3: CASSVWDRDYNEQFF
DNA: TGTGCCAGCAGCGTTTGGGACAGGGACTACAATGAGCAGTTCTTC

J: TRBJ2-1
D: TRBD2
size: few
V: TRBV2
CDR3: CASSDTSGAPYNEQFF
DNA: TGTGCCAGCAGTGATACTAGCGGGGCTCCCTACAATGAGCAGTTCTTC

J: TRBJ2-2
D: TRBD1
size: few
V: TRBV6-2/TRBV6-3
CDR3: CASSYSRTGVNTGELFF
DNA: TGTGCCAGCAGTTACTCGAGAACAGGGGTAAACACCGGGGAGCTGTTTTTT

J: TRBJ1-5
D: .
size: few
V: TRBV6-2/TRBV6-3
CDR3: CASSYSRTGASNQPQHF
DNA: TGTGCCAGCAGTTACTCGAGAACGGGTGCTAGCAATCAGCCCCAGCATTTT

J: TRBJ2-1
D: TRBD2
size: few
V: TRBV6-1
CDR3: CASSLISSSGGLLNEQFF
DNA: TGTGCCAGCAGTTTAATAAGCTCTAGCGGGGGTCTACTGAATGAGCAGTTCTTC

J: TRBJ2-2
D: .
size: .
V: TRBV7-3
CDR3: CASSDPRRDATGELFF
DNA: TGTGCCAGCAGCGACCCGAGGAGGGACGCGACCGGGGAGCTGTTTTTT

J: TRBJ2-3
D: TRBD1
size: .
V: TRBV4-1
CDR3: CASSQDGGQGAADTQYF
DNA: TGCGCCAGCAGCCAAGACGGCGGGCAGGGGGCGGCTGATACGCAGTATTTT

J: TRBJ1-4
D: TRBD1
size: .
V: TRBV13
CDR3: CASSFWTGTTNEKLFF
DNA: TGTGCCAGCAGCTTCTGGACAGGAACAACTAATGAAAAACTGTTTTTT

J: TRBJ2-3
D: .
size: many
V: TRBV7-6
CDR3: CASSLVEVALPTDTQYF
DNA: TGTGCCAGCAGCTTAGTTGAGGTAGCTTTACCCACAGATACGCAGTATTTT

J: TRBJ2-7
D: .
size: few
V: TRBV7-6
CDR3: CASSLELTASYEQYF
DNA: TGTGCCAGCAGCTTAGAGTTAACGGCCTCCTACGAGCAGTACTTC

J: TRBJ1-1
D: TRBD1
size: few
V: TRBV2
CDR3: CANRDRGGSEAFF
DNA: TGTGCCAACCGGGACAGGGGGGGCTCTGAAGCTTTCTTT

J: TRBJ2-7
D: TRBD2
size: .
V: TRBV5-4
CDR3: CASSGWLAGASYEQYF
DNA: TGTGCCAGCAGCGGATGGCTAGCGGGGGCTTCCTACGAGCAGTACTTC

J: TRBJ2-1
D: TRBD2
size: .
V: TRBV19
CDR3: CASSIPPRGGVHEQFF
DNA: TGTGCCAGTAGTATTCCCCCCCGCGGGGGGGTACATGAGCAGTTCTTC

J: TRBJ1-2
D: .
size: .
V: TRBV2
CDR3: CANKGDGVYGYTF
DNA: TGTGCCAATAAGGGAGATGGGGTTTACGGCTACACCTTC

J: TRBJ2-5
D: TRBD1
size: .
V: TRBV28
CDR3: CASSLYQTGETQYF
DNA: TGTGCCAGCAGTTTATATCAGACAGGGGAGACCCAGTACTTC

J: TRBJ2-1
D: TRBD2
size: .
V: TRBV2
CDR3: CASTTGTSAHNEQFF
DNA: TGTGCCAGCACCACCGGGACTAGCGCCCACAATGAGCAGTTCTTC

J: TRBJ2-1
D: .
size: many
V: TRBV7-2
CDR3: CASSLPEGYNEQFF
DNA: TGTGCCAGCAGCTTACCTGAGGGCTACAATGAGCAGTTCTTC

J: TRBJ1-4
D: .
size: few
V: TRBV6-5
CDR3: CASSYPPEVPWGEKLFF
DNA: TGTGCCAGCAGTTACCCCCCGGAAGTACCATGGGGTGAAAAACTGTTTTTT

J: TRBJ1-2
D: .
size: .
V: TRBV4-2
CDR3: CASSQPTDYSNYGYTF
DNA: TGTGCCAGCAGCCAACCGACGGACTACTCAAACTATGGCTACACCTTC

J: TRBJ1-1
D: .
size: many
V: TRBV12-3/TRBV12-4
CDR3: CASSPGLLTEAFF
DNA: TGTGCCAGCAGCCCGGGACTGCTCACTGAAGCTTTCTTT